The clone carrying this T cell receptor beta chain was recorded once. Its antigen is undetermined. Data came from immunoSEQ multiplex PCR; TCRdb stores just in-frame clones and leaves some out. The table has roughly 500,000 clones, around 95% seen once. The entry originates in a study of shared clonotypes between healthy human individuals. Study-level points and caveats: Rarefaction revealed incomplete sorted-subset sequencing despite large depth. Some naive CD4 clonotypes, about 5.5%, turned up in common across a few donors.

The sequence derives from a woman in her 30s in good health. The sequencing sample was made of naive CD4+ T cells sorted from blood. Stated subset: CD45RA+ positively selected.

The CDR3, as DNA: TGCGCCAGCAGCACCCCGGGACGTAGGGATTCACCCCTCCACTTT. Translating gives CASSTPGRRDSPLHF. The rearrangement uses TRBV4-1 and TRBJ1-6; tentatively, D is TRBD1 (5 bases). The CDR3 spans 15 residues. Looked up from germline, CDR1 is MGHRA and CDR2 is YSYEKL. V was cut by 5 bases and J by 8 bases, with 16 bases left in between.